This T cell receptor (beta chain) came from a study of beta chain features in type 1 diabetes. Overall study context: The study found patients and healthy donors alike in age, gender and cell yields. Study observations and caveats: Among all four CD4+ subsets, Type 1 diabetes patients had TCRB CDR3s that were moderately but significantly shorter. For type 1 diabetes patients, VDJ junctions showed fewer insertions and more deletions.

J lost 2 bases, V lost 5 bases, and 10 bases had no gene match. The germline CDR1 and CDR2 sequences are SGHTA and FQGNSA. CDR3 length equals 16 residues. CD45RO/CCR7/CD25/CD127/CD95/CD27 staining was used to isolate CD4+ naive, central memory, regulatory and stem cell-like memory cells by sorting. This clone turned up a few times. What it binds is not known. Expressed TCRB transcripts were sequenced after all isolated RNA was converted to cDNA. Some 3.8 million reads, on average, came from each naive, central memory and regulatory T cell sample. The table came from immunoSEQ multiplex PCR; TCRdb's copy has only in-frame clones and leaves some out. The table lists about 660,000 clones, roughly an eighth of them singletons.

The sample taken for sequencing was naive CD4+ T cells from blood. The origin of this receptor is a man younger than 35 with type 1 diabetes. The chain couples TRBV7-2 to TRBJ2-5, with 8 positions matching TRBD2. DNA of the CDR3: TGTGCCAGCAGCGGGGAGGGACTAGTACTACAAGAGACCCAGTACTTC. Its protein is CASSGEGLVLQETQYF.